A selection of T cell receptor beta chains follows, all from one sample in a study of blood T cell repertoires in COVID-19. The data were produced by immunoSEQ multiplex PCR, yet TCRdb's version contains in-frame clones alone and is incomplete. The table includes about 100,000 clones, about 82% detected once. The sample consisted of peripheral blood. These receptors all come from a man aged 45-65 years with active or convalescent COVID-19. CDR3s include the opening cysteine and the closing phenylalanine or tryptophan. The D gene is left open where the match is weak. The listing skips clone size in some rows; elsewhere it reads once, few, many or a size class.

j_call	d_call	v_call	clone_size	cdr3_aa	cdr3_nt
TRBJ2-7	TRBD1	TRBV4-1	.	CASSLEGTGDYEQYF	TGCGCCAGCAGCCTAGAGGGGACAGGGGACTACGAGCAGTACTTC
TRBJ1-5	TRBD1	TRBV2	once	CASKTDRGNQPQHF	TGTGCCAGCAAAACTGACAGGGGAAATCAGCCCCAGCATTTT
TRBJ1-4	TRBD1	TRBV20-1	.	CSASVQGGEKLFF	TGCAGTGCTAGTGTCCAGGGGGGCGAAAAACTGTTTTTT
TRBJ2-5	.	TRBV6-6	.	CASSLNFQETQYF	TGTGCCAGCAGTTTGAACTTCCAAGAGACCCAGTACTTC
TRBJ2-1	.	TRBV2	once	CASRLGQSSYNEQFF	TGTGCCAGCAGGCTGGGGCAAAGCTCCTACAATGAGCAGTTCTTC
TRBJ2-7	.	TRBV27	few	CASSPGGSYEQYF	TGTGCCAGCAGTCCTGGGGGGAGCTACGAGCAGTACTTC
TRBJ1-5	.	TRBV27	.	CASSTGSHQPQHF	TGTGCCAGCAGTACAGGGTCCCATCAGCCCCAGCATTTT
TRBJ1-5	.	TRBV19	.	CATSGKRGENQPQHF	TGTGCCACCTCCGGTAAACGCGGTGAGAATCAGCCCCAGCATTTT
TRBJ1-5	.	TRBV30	few	CACSWGHGQPQHF	TGTGCCTGCTCCTGGGGGCACGGTCAGCCCCAGCATTTT
TRBJ2-7	.	TRBV30	few	CAWSVGGIDEQYF	TGTGCCTGGAGTGTTGGCGGGATCGACGAGCAGTACTTC
TRBJ2-7	.	TRBV2	.	CASNLALAFYEQYF	TGTGCCAGCAATCTAGCACTAGCTTTCTACGAGCAGTACTTC
TRBJ2-1	TRBD1	TRBV5-1	.	CASSSGGYNEQFF	TGCGCCAGCAGCTCAGGGGGATACAATGAGCAGTTCTTC
TRBJ1-4	TRBD1	TRBV2	.	CASITFGTGAEEKLFF	TGTGCCAGCATCACATTCGGCACAGGGGCGGAAGAAAAACTGTTTTTT
TRBJ2-2	.	TRBV9	.	CASSVSMQIAIVTGELFF	TGTGCCAGCAGCGTTAGTATGCAAATCGCGATAGTGACCGGGGAGCTGTTTTTT
TRBJ2-3	.	TRBV6-6	once	CASSRDTQYF	TGTGCCAGCAGCCGAGATACGCAGTATTTT
TRBJ1-1	.	TRBV5-4	.	CASSVGGPSGTEAFF	TGTGCCAGCAGCGTTGGAGGACCCTCGGGCACTGAAGCTTTCTTT
TRBJ2-1	.	TRBV24-1	.	CATSDPPRGRSEQFF	TGTGCCACCAGTGACCCCCCCAGGGGGAGGAGTGAGCAGTTCTTC
TRBJ2-1	TRBD2	TRBV2	.	CASTTNGLAGAEQFF	TGTGCCAGCACCACGAATGGACTAGCGGGAGCTGAGCAGTTCTTC
TRBJ1-1	TRBD1	TRBV29-1	.	CSVLTGTNTEAFF	TGCAGCGTTTTGACAGGGACGAACACTGAAGCTTTCTTT
TRBJ2-2	TRBD2	TRBV4-1	.	CASSRDYSGSPTGELFF	TGCGCCAGCAGCCGTGATTACAGCGGGAGTCCCACCGGGGAGCTGTTTTTT
TRBJ2-1	TRBD1	TRBV7-2	.	CASSLAGTGIYNEQFF	TGTGCCAGCAGCTTAGCCGGGACAGGGATTTACAATGAGCAGTTCTTC
TRBJ2-1	TRBD2	TRBV5-1	.	CASSRGLAGVNEQFF	TGCGCCAGCAGCCGCGGACTAGCGGGAGTCAATGAGCAGTTCTTC
TRBJ1-1	TRBD1	TRBV11-2	once	CASSLRQGPYTEAFF	TGTGCCAGCAGCTTAAGACAGGGGCCGTACACTGAAGCTTTCTTT
TRBJ2-7	.	TRBV29-1	.	CSVEDADPYEQYF	TGCAGCGTTGAAGATGCGGATCCCTACGAGCAGTACTTC
TRBJ2-1	TRBD2	TRBV19	.	CASRTPGLAVEQFF	TGTGCCAGTAGGACACCGGGACTAGCGGTTGAGCAGTTCTTC
TRBJ1-1	TRBD1	TRBV30	.	CAWIPDRGWTEAFF	TGTGCCTGGATTCCGGACAGGGGCTGGACTGAAGCTTTCTTT
TRBJ2-3	.	TRBV11-2	few	CASSPQFTSTDTQYF	TGTGCCAGCAGCCCACAGTTCACTAGCACAGATACGCAGTATTTT
TRBJ1-2	.	TRBV7-2	.	CASSLRRGGYGYTF	TGTGCCAGCAGCTTACGGCGGGGGGGATATGGCTACACCTTC
TRBJ2-5	.	TRBV16	.	CASSLTQETQYF	TGTGCCAGCAGCCTAACACAAGAGACCCAGTACTTC
TRBJ2-1	TRBD2	TRBV5-6	.	CASSFGSGANEQFF	TGTGCCAGCAGCTTTGGTAGCGGGGCCAATGAGCAGTTCTTC
TRBJ1-2	.	TRBV3-1/TRBV3-2	.	CASSQDILGGGHGYTF	TGTGCCAGCAGCCAAGATATACTGGGGGGAGGTCATGGCTACACCTTC
TRBJ1-4	TRBD1	TRBV27	once	CASSPLGQGNEKLFF	TGTGCCAGTAGCCCACTTGGACAGGGTAATGAAAAACTGTTTTTT
TRBJ2-7	.	TRBV15	.	CATSRGDTPHYEQYF	TGTGCCACCAGCAGAGGTGATACCCCACACTACGAGCAGTACTTC
TRBJ1-2	.	TRBV28	.	CASSLGGPGYGYTF	TGTGCCAGCAGTTTGGGGGGACCGGGCTATGGCTACACCTTC
TRBJ2-1	TRBD1	TRBV12-3/TRBV12-4	once	CASSWDSYNEQFF	TGTGCCAGCAGTTGGGACAGCTACAATGAGCAGTTCTTC
TRBJ2-7	.	TRBV19	.	CASSIVGGGTYEQYF	TGTGCCAGTAGTATTGTTGGGGGAGGAACCTACGAGCAGTACTTC
TRBJ1-3	.	TRBV5-6	.	CASSLGLSSGNTIYF	TGTGCCAGCAGCCTAGGCCTCAGCTCTGGAAACACCATATATTTT
TRBJ2-3	.	TRBV7-8	.	CASSSPEADTQYF	TGTGCCAGCAGCTCACCTGAGGCAGATACGCAGTATTTT
TRBJ2-5	TRBD2	TRBV3-1/TRBV3-2	.	CASSQGGEQETQYF	TGTGCCAGCAGCCAGGGGGGGGAGCAAGAGACCCAGTACTTC
TRBJ1-2	TRBD1	TRBV6-1	.	CASSEPTGTTNYGYTF	TGTGCCAGCAGTGAGCCGACAGGGACGACTAACTATGGCTACACCTTC
TRBJ2-1	.	TRBV21-1	.	CASSSRQGLMDEQFF	TGTGCCAGCAGCAGTCGACAGGGGTTGATGGATGAGCAGTTCTTC
TRBJ2-7	TRBD2	TRBV28	.	CASSFSGGRSYEQYF	TGTGCCAGCAGTTTTTCGGGGGGGCGGTCCTACGAGCAGTACTTC
TRBJ2-1	.	TRBV12-5	.	CASGVTLYPSSFGQFF	TGTGCTAGTGGCGTGACTCTGTACCCTTCCTCCTTCGGGCAGTTCTTC
TRBJ2-1	TRBD2	TRBV6-5	.	CASNTGGVEDEQFF	TGTGCCAGCAATACCGGGGGGGTAGAGGATGAGCAGTTCTTC
TRBJ2-7	TRBD1	TRBV24-1	.	CATSDSGQSREQYF	TGTGCCACCAGTGATTCGGGACAGAGTAGAGAGCAGTACTTC
TRBJ1-5	.	TRBV30	.	CAWSGGGNQPQHF	TGTGCCTGGAGTGGGGGAGGGAATCAGCCCCAGCATTTT